This entry lists 6 T cell receptor beta chains sequenced from one sample in a study of blood T cells in healthy people across ages. Sample-barcoded 5' priming and a J-beta primer mix drove a second PCR of about 7 to 12 cycles. TCRdb re-analysed the 5' RACE reads in MiXCR, keeping a single row per CDR3 protein. The sample yields about 640,000 distinct CDR3 sequences, approximately 30% seen once. The specimen sequenced was blood. Source of these receptors: a woman older than 75 in good health.

The sample holds many counts of this clonotype. This chain links TRBV6-2 or TRBV6-3 with TRBJ1-2; 9 bases agree with TRBD1. The germline gives CDR1 MNHEY, CDR2 SVGEGT. V was pared by 7 bases and J by 4 bases, with 19 bases of the junction left unmatched. The length of the CDR3 is 18 residues. As DNA, the CDR3 is TGTGCCAGCAACGTACCAGAGGACGGGACAGGGTTACTCTATGGCTACACCTTC. Translation gives CASNVPEDGTGLLYGYTF.

This clonotype was seen ten or more times. V and J are TRBV5-1 and TRBJ2-1; D is undetermined. V was cut by 4 bases and J by 2 bases, with 10 bases left in between. Germline CDR1 SGHRS, CDR2 YFSETQ. The CDR3 loop spans 14 amino acids. CDR3 amino acids: CASSLQQTYNEQFF. CDR3 coding DNA: TGCGCCAGCAGCCTACAGCAGACCTACAATGAGCAGTTCTTC.

Regarding this clonotype: A clone one base away is much larger, so this may be a read error. The chain uses TRBV12-3 or TRBV12-4 and TRBJ1-1; 10 bases match TRBD1. The CDR3 spans 14 residues. Germline trimming cut 6 bases from V and 5 bases from J; bases unmatched to any gene: 6. The CDR3, as DNA: TGTGCCAGCAGGAGGACAGGGGGGGGAACTGAAGCTTTCTTT. As protein: CASRRTGGGTEAFF.

This clonotype was picked up a small number of times. A read error may be the cause here, since a much bigger clone is one base away. The chain has TRBV11-2 and TRBJ2-5; possibly TRBD1 or TRBD2 for D (6 bases each). The V end was cut by 0 bases, the J end by 11 bases, with 19 bases between. This CDR3 contains 15 residues. Germline V gene sequence: CDR1 SGHAT, CDR2 FQNNGV. CDR3 in DNA: TGTGCCAGCAGCTTAGAAGGAGGGGGTTCACATGAGCAGTACTTC. Amino acids: CASSLEGGGSHEQYF.

This clonotype was seen ten or more times. The chain recombines TRBV7-2 with TRBJ1-4; no firm D call. Germline CDR1 reads SGHTA; CDR2 reads FQGNSA. This CDR3 is 14 amino acids long. The V end lost 5 bases, the J end lost 8 bases, and 15 bases lay between the germline ends. The CDR3 sequence is CASSTYGPGEKLFF. CDR3 in DNA: TGTGCCAGCAGCACATACGGCCCGGGGGAAAAACTGTTTTTT. Using reference TRBV7-2 and TRBJ1-4 for the parts outside the CDR3, the full variable domain is GAGVSQSPSNKVTEKGKDVELRCDPISGHTALYWYRQSLGQGLEFLIYFQGNSAPDKSGLPSDRFSAERTGGSVSTLTIQRTQQEDSAVYLCASSTYGPGEKLFFGSGTQLSVL.

This clonotype showed up many times. A much larger clone differs from this one at a single base, so this may be a read error. V usage is TRBV15 and J usage is TRBJ2-7, with 9 bases fitting TRBD1. J lost 3 bases, V lost 4 bases, and 7 bases had no gene match. This CDR3 has 15 amino acids. Germline CDR1 reads LNHNV; CDR2 reads YYDKDF (reference sequence). The CDR3 nucleotides are TGTGCCACCAGCAAGCCGGGACAGGGCGGCTACGAGCAGTACTTC. Its protein product is CATSKPGQGGYEQYF.